This T cell receptor (beta chain) was recorded in a study of T cell responses to AZD1222 COVID-19 vaccine (dated by TCRdb to the early 2020s). Study-wide context: Because spike-specific TCR depth and breadth did not differ between the two schedules, AZD1222 recipients who got a second dose at roughly 4 weeks were pooled with those who got a second dose at roughly 12 weeks. Trial participants were enrolled into age subgroups of 18-55, 56-69 and 70-plus years, which contained about 150, 28 and 57 TCR-sequenced participants, respectively. A total of 233 trial participants underwent TCR sequencing, of whom about 210 received two doses of AZD1222 and around 25 received two doses of the MenACWY control vaccine.

In regard to this clone: There is no known antigen for this receptor. There are no base qualities to consult, and no much larger clone falls within one base.

The sample's time point label, decoded: baseline before first vaccination. Vaccinee samples came from UK trials COV001 and COV002, including a single-blind randomized controlled phase 2/3 trial of AZD1222 (ChAdOx1 nCoV-19) in healthy adults. For TCRbeta chain sequencing, PBMC samples from trial participants were taken at day 0 and at day 28 after the second dose. The CDR3 regions of human TCRbeta chains were subjected to immunosequencing. The source study handled its data this way. TCRs in the repertoires were compared against a reference library of SARS-CoV-2-specific TCRs that had been generated with the MIRA antigen-specificity platform. Breadth was defined as the fraction of unique TCRs that were SARS-CoV-2-associated. Depth was defined as the fraction of total T cells that were SARS-CoV-2-associated. Using the MIRA data, each spike-specific TCR was assigned both to the spike region to which the TCR was reactive and to a CD4 or CD8 class. Log10-transformed breadth and depth values were compared by one-way ANOVA with Sidak's multiple comparisons tests. TCRdb carries this immuneACCESS record with in-frame sequences only. Its versions omit some clonotypes, under half of them owing to an unresolved V gene in the studies checked, with the rest unexplained. V, J and clone size were drawn from that table, and D and trimming were deduced from the DNA. In all, the sample holds 50,000 to 65,000 clones, and approximately 90% of those were seen once. The biggest ten clones account for around 5% of the sample.

Including cysteine and phenylalanine, the CDR3 has 14 amino acids. Just the 42-base CDR3 DNA is kept, in frame starting at base 1. Sequences SEHNR (CDR1) and FQNEAQ (CDR2) are obtained from the germline V gene (reference sequence). V lost 8 bases and J lost 10 bases; the stretch between them is 18 bases long. What the authors observed across the whole study: Most participants were white British and females outnumbered males, and the authors suggested that clonal diversity may have been underestimated. The 56-69-year group was small, and its depth increase did not reach significance, likely because of low power. Because no day 14 peak-response samples were available, the repertoires could be characterized only after the peak T cell response. The vaccine-associated CD4 TCRs covered the entire spike protein, and the dominant responses fell in regions 160-218 and 743-854. Conclusions about previously exposed vaccinees were limited because only six or seven AZD1222 recipients were SARS-CoV-2 seropositive at baseline. Reportedly, close to half of the unique spike-specific TCRs recognized epitopes lying outside the regions that are mutated in the B.1.351 and B.1.1.7 variants. A significant rise in spike-specific TCR breadth and depth was observed after two AZD1222 doses relative to day 0 and relative to MenACWY recipients.

This sequence was found in an adult in good health. The sample was peripheral blood, taken on day 0 of AZD1222 vaccination. The chain uses TRBV7-9 and TRBJ1-6, with no reliable assignment of the D segment. The nucleotides are TGTGCCAGCGGAGGAGACCCCTGGGAGTCACCCCTCCACTTT. It translates as CASGGDPWESPLHF.